This T cell receptor beta chain was sequenced for a study of Graves' ophthalmopathy and Graves' hyperthyroidism. Diagnosis relied on clinical symptoms, serum thyroxine, TRAb, thyroid ultrasound and orbital computed tomography. RNA transcripts yielded amplified TCR beta CDR3 regions. RT-PCR in the first round used HTBI primers; a second-round multiplex PCR followed. TCRdb re-derived calls from the multiplex PCR reads in MiXCR, one entry per CDR3 protein. Found here are 580,000 or so distinct CDR3 sequences, under 40% of them singletons; the top ten hold over 3.5%. The CDR3 runs to 17 residues. Per germline, CDR1 SGHVS and CDR2 FNYEAQ.

Material for sequencing was peripheral blood or thyroid tissue (not recorded which). The sequence derives from an adult man with Graves' hyperthyroidism. The V and J genes are TRBV7-6 and TRBJ2-7; TRBD2 aligns across 11 bases. The DNA matches TRBJ2-1 better at its end, which makes the J call doubtful. The DNA for the CDR3 is TGTGCCAGCAGCATTAAACCGGGACTAGCGGAGTACAATGAGCAGTTCTTC. Amino acids: CASSIKPGLAEYNEQFF.